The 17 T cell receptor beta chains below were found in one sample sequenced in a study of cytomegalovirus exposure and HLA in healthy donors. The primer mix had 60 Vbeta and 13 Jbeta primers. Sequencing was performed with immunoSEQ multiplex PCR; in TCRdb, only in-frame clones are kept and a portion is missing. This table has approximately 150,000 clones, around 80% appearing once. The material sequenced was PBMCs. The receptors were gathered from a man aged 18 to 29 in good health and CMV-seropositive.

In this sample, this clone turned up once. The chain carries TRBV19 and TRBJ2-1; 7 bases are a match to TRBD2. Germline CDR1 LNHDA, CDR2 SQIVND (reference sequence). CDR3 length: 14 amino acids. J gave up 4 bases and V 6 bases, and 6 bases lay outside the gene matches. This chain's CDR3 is CASSTGTNYNEQFF. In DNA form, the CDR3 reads TGTGCCAGTAGCACCGGGACTAATTACAATGAGCAGTTCTTC.

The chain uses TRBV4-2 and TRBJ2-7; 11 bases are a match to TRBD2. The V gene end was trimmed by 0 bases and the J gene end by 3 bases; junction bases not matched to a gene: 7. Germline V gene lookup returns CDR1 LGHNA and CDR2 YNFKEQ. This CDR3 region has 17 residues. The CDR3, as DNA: TGTGCCAGCAGCCAAGATGGGGGACTAGCGGAGGACTACGAGCAGTACTTC. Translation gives CASSQDGGLAEDYEQYF.

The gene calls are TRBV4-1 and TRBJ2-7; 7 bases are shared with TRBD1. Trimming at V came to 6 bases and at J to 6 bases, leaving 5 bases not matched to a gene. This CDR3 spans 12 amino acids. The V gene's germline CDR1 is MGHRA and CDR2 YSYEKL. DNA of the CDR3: TGCGCCAGCAGGCAAACAGGGGCCGAGCAGTACTTC. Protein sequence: CASRQTGAEQYF.

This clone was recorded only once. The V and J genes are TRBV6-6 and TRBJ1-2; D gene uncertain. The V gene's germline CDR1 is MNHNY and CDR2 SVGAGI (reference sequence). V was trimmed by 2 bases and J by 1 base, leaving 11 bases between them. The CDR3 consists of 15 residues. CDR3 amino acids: CASSYNREINYGYTF. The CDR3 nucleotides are TGTGCCAGCAGTTACAACAGAGAGATTAACTATGGCTACACCTTC.

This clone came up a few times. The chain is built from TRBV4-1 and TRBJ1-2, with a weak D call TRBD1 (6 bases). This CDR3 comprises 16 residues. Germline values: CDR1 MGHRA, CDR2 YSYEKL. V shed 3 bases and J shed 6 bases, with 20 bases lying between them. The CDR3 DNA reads TGCGCCAGCAGCCACTCTCCTCCGGGGGGGCAGGATGGCTACACCTTC. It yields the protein CASSHSPPGGQDGYTF.

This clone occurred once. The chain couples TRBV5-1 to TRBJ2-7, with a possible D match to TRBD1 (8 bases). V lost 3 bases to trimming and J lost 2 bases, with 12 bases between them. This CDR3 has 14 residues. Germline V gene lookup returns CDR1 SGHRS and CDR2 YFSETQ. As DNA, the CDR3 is TGCGCCAGCAGCTCACAGGGGGGGACCTACGAGCAGTACTTC. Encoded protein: CASSSQGGTYEQYF.

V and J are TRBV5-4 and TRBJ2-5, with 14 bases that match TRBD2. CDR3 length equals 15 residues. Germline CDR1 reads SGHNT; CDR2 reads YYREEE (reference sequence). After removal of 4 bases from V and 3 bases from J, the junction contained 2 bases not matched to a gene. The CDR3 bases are TGTGCCAGCAGCCCGGGACTAGCGGGGGAAGAGACCCAGTACTTC. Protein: CASSPGLAGEETQYF.

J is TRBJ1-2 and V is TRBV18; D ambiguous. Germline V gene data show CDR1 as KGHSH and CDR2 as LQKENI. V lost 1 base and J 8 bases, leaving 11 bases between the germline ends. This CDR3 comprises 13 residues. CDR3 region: CASSPRFEGGYTF. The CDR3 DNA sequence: TGTGCCAGCTCACCACGGTTTGAGGGCGGCTACACCTTC.

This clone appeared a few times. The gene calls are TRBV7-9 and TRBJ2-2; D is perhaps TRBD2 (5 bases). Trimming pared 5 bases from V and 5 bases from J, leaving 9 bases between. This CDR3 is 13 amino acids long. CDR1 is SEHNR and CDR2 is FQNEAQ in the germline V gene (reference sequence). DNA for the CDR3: TGTGCCAGCAGCCCCCGGGGTACCGGGGAGCTGTTTTTT. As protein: CASSPRGTGELFF.

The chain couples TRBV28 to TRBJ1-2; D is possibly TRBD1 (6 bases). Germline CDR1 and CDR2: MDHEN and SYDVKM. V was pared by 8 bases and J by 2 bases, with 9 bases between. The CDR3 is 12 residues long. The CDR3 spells CASGGQNYGYTF. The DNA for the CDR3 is TGTGCCAGCGGAGGACAGAACTATGGCTACACCTTC.

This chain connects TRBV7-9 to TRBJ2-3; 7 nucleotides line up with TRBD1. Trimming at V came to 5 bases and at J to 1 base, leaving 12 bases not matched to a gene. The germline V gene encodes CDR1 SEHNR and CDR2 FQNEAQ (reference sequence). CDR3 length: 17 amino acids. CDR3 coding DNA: TGTGCCAGCAGCACCTCCTTACAGGGGACGGGCACAGATACGCAGTATTTT. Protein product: CASSTSLQGTGTDTQYF. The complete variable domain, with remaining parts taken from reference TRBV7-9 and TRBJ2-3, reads DTGVSQNPRHKITKRGQNVTFRCDPISEHNRLYWYRQTLGQGPEFLTYFQNEAQLEKSRLLSDRFSAERPKGSFSTLEIQRTEQGDSAMYLCASSTSLQGTGTDTQYFGPGTRLTVL.

CDR3 DNA sequence: TGTGCCAGCTCACTTTCGACTAGCGGGACCGCGGGGTCCTACGAGCAGTACTTC. Protein: CASSLSTSGTAGSYEQYF. V gene TRBV18 combines with J gene TRBJ2-7, with 11 bases lining up with TRBD2. CDR1 and CDR2 (germline): KGHSH, LQKENI. The CDR3 totals 18 residues. The V segment lost 4 bases and the J segment 1 base; nucleotides outside the gene matches: 12.

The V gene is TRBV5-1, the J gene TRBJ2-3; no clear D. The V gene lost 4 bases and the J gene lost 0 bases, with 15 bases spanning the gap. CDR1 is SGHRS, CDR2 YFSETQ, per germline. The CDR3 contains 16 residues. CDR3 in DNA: TGCGCCAGCAGCGAGGCTTTCAGCTATAGCACAGATACGCAGTATTTT. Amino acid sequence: CASSEAFSYSTDTQYF.

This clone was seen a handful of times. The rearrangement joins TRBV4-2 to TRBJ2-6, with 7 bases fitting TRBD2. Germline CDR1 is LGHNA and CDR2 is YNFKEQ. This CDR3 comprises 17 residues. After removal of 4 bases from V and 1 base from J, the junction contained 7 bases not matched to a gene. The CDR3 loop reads CASSLGEGGSGANVLTF. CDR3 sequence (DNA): TGTGCCAGCAGCCTAGGGGAGGGAGGATCTGGGGCCAACGTCCTGACTTTC.

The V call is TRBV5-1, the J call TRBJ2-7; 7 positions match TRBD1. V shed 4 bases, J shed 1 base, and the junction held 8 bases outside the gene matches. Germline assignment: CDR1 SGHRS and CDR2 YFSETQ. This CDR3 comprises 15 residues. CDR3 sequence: CASSPGTVDSYEQYF. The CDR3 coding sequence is TGCGCCAGCAGCCCTGGGACAGTCGATTCCTACGAGCAGTACTTC.

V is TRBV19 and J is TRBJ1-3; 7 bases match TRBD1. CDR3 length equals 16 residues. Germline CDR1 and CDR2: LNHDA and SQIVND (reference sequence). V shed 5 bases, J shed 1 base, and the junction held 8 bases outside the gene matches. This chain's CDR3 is CASSFSTGRSGNTIYF. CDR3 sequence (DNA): TGTGCCAGTAGTTTCTCGACAGGGAGGTCTGGAAACACCATATATTTT.

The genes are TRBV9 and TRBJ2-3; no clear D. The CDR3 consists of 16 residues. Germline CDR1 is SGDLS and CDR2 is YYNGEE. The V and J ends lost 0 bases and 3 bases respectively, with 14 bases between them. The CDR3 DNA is TGTGCCAGCAGCGTAGAAGGAGTCCTCAGAACAGATACGCAGTATTTT. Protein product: CASSVEGVLRTDTQYF.